This T cell receptor beta chain was captured by sequencing in a study of blood T cell repertoires in COVID-19. CDR1 SGHVS and CDR2 FNYEAQ come from the germline V gene. The CDR3 is made up of 15 amino acids. V lost 5 bases, J lost 2 bases, and 5 bases stayed unmatched. The assay was immunoSEQ multiplex PCR, and TCRdb's table has in-frame clones only and misses some. Here the sample spans about 160,000 clones, 70% to 90% being singletons. The TCR comes from a middle-aged man with acute or convalescent COVID-19. Sequenced sample: peripheral blood. This chain connects TRBV7-6 to TRBJ2-5; TRBD2 matches 10 bases. The chain's CDR3 is CASSPGLAEQETQYF. The CDR3, as DNA: TGTGCCAGCAGCCCCGGACTAGCGGAACAAGAGACCCAGTACTTC.